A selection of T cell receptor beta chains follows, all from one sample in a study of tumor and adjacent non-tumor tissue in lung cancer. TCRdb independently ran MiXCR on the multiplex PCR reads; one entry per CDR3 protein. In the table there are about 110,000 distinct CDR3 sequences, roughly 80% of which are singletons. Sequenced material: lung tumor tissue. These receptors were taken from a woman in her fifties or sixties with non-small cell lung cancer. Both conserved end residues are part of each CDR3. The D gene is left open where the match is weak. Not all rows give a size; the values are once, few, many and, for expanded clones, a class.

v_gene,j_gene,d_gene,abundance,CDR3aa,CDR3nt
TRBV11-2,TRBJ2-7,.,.,CVNSLASPENEQYF,TGTGTCAACAGCTTAGCTAGCCCCGAGAACGAGCAGTACTTC
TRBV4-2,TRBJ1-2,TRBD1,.,CASSPTRQGAMGTF,TGTGCCAGCAGCCCGACTCGACAGGGTGCGATGGGGACCTTC
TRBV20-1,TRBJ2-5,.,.,CSISNMEVTQYF,TGCAGTATAAGTAATATGGAGGTGACCCAGTACTTC
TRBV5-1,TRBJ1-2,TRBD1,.,CASSLETGINGYTF,TGCGCCAGCAGCTTGGAGACAGGGATCAATGGCTACACCTTC
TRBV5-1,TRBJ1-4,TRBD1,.,CASSPGGGYNEKLFF,TGCGCCAGCAGCCCGGGAGGGGGCTATAATGAAAAACTGTTTTTT
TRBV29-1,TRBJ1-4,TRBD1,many,CSAGQGSPTNEKLFF,TGCAGCGCCGGACAGGGCTCTCCAACTAATGAAAAACTGTTTTTT
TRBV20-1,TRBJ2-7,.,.,CSTREGGVRDEQYF,TGCAGTACTAGAGAGGGGGGGGTACGGGACGAGCAGTACTTC
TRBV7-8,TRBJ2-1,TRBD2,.,CASSLTSGYNEQFF,TGTGCCAGCAGCTTAACTAGCGGATACAATGAGCAGTTCTTC
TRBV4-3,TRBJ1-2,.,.,CASSQLGRGDGYTF,TGCGCCAGCAGCCAATTAGGACGGGGAGATGGCTACACCTTC
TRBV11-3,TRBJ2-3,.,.,CASNSAVQGGHTQYF,TGTGCCAGCAACAGCGCCGTGCAGGGAGGTCATACGCAGTATTTT
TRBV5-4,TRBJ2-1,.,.,CASSVAIISAYNEQFF,TGTGCCAGCAGCGTTGCAATAATATCGGCCTACAATGAGCAGTTCTTC